The sequence of this TCR beta chain was determined in a study of cytomegalovirus exposure and HLA in healthy donors. Study details: Researchers previously reported finding 90 million to 130 million unique TCR beta sequences from about 170 million T cells. Study-level points and caveats: Analysis was performed later, and it showed HLA-associated TCR beta chains to be more clonally expanded than equally common others. Presence/absence analyses took donor sequencing depth as roughly uniform. Apart from CMV serostatus, no immune exposure information was available.

Regarding this clone: As yet, its antigen is unknown.

Both 60 Vbeta primers and 13 Jbeta primers went into the PCR. This table comes from immunoSEQ multiplex PCR, and its TCRdb copy is limited to in-frame clones, with some not included. The sample lists around 130,000 clones, about three quarters occurring once. The CDR3 extends over 13 amino acids. V was clipped by 2 bases and J by 8 bases, with 15 bases between them. Germline-derived CDR1 and CDR2 are GTSNPN and SVGIG (reference sequence). This chain joins TRBV30 and TRBJ1-2; D call uncertain. Sequenced: PBMCs. This sequence was found in a middle-aged man in good health and CMV-seropositive. CDR3 loop: CAWSNPPGGGYTF. The CDR3, as DNA: TGTGCCTGGAGTAACCCCCCCGGCGGGGGCTACACCTTC.